Below, 31 T cell receptor beta chains from the same sample are listed, as sequenced in a study of glioma-infiltrating T cells. TCR alpha and beta CDR3 regions were amplified from RNA using iRepertoire nested multiplex PCR. A single record per CDR3 protein comes from TCRdb applying MiXCR to the multiplex PCR reads. This sample has about 180,000 distinct CDR3 sequences; approximately 40% occur once, and the top ten carry about 5.2%. The sequencing sample was made of glioma tissue, nonneoplastic brain tissue, or PBMCs (not recorded which). The origin of the receptors is a human donor with low-grade glioma or glioblastoma, undergoing nonglioma brain surgery, or in good health (not recorded which).

This clonotype was seen repeatedly, ten times or more. The J gene is TRBJ1-2, the V gene TRBV12-3 or TRBV12-4, with D uncertain. V was cut by 1 base and J by 5 bases, with 11 bases left in between. The CDR3 runs 14 residues. CDR3 protein: CASSLDSRAYGYTF. The CDR3, as DNA: TGTGCCAGCAGTTTAGACAGCCGAGCATATGGCTACACCTTC.

The J gene is TRBJ1-5, the V gene TRBV7-9; no clear D gene. This CDR3 has 13 residues. The germline V gene encodes CDR1 SEHNR and CDR2 FQNEAQ (reference sequence). Trimming took 1 base from V and 7 from J, leaving 8 bases between them. The CDR3 DNA reads TGTGCCAGCAGCTTAGGCGGGTGGCAGCCCCAGCATTTT. Its protein product is CASSLGGWQPQHF.

Many counts were recorded for this clonotype. V usage is TRBV15 and J usage is TRBJ2-7; 8 bases are shared with TRBD2. V was clipped by 1 base and J by 6 bases; unmatched bases: 11. CDR3 length equals 16 residues. Germline V gene sequence: CDR1 LNHNV, CDR2 YYDKDF (reference sequence). This chain's CDR3 is CATSRVSVSGSGEQYF. In DNA form, the CDR3 reads TGTGCCACCAGCAGAGTGAGCGTCAGCGGGAGTGGCGAGCAGTACTTC. The whole variable domain, filled in from reference TRBV15 and TRBJ2-7, reads DAMVIQNPRYQVTQFGKPVTLSCSQTLNHNVMYWYQQKSSQAPKLLFHYYDKDFNNEADTPDNFQSRRPNTSFCFLDIRSPGLGDTAMYLCATSRVSVSGSGEQYFGPGTRLTVT.

Of note for this clonotype: A read error may produce the germline difference seen at one junction end. The chain carries TRBV28 and TRBJ1-5; no clear D gene. The germline V gene has CDR1 MDHEN and CDR2 SYDVKM. This CDR3 is built from 16 residues. CDR3 loop: CASSPGKAGSDQPQHF. The CDR3 DNA follows: TGTGCCAGCAGTCCCGGGAAAGCCGGTAGCGATCAGCCCCAGCATTTT.

This clonotype showed up just a few times. The chain uses TRBV2 and TRBJ2-1; D ambiguous. Germline CDR1 reads SNHLY; CDR2 reads FYNNEI. Between the trimmed V and J ends, which lost 3 bases and 8 bases, there was a span of 11 bases. This CDR3 is 13 amino acids long. This CDR3 reads CASSDGRFYEQFF. The CDR3 DNA sequence: TGTGCCAGCAGTGACGGCCGGTTCTATGAGCAGTTCTTC.

In this sample, this clonotype turned up many times. The rearrangement links TRBV20-1 to TRBJ1-5; 8 positions match TRBD1. V shed 2 bases, J shed 5 bases, and the junction held 5 bases outside the gene matches. Per the germline V gene, CDR1 is DFQATT and CDR2 is SNEGSKA (reference sequence). This CDR3 has 14 amino acids. The CDR3 region has the DNA TGCAGTGCTAGAAGGACAGGGAACGATCAGCCCCAGCATTTT. Its protein product is CSARRTGNDQPQHF.

A word on this clonotype: Just one base apart from a much larger clone, this may be a read error. V and J are TRBV6-6 and TRBJ2-7, with a tentative D call TRBD1 (6 bases). Germline CDR1 reads MNHNY; CDR2 reads SVGAGI (reference sequence). The CDR3 runs 15 residues. CDR3 DNA sequence: TGTGTCAGCAGTTACCGCCCTGGGGGCGGCTACGAGCAGTACTTC. It is translated as CVSSYRPGGGYEQYF.

The chain joins TRBV9 to TRBJ2-7; D is undetermined. Germline CDR1 is SGDLS and CDR2 is YYNGEE. CDR3 length equals 14 residues. The germline V and J ends were trimmed by 5 bases and 2 bases, with 14 bases remaining between them. Written as DNA, the CDR3 is TGTGCCAGCAGTGTGAGGTTCGAGACCTACGAGCAGTACTTC. Translated, it gives CASSVRFETYEQYF.

This chain links TRBV9 with TRBJ2-3; 8 bases are shared with TRBD1. V trimming: 3 bases; J trimming: 3 bases; junction bases outside the gene matches: 6. This CDR3 is built from 15 residues. The germline V gene has CDR1 SGDLS and CDR2 YYNGEE. CDR3 in amino acids: CASSGRDRITDTQYF. The CDR3 nucleotides read TGTGCCAGCAGCGGTCGGGACAGGATAACAGATACGCAGTATTTT.

This clonotype turned up a few times. This could be a read error, since a much larger clone is one nucleotide away. This rearrangement joins TRBV7-2 to TRBJ2-7; D is possibly TRBD2 (5 bases). CDR1 and CDR2 from the germline V gene are SGHTA and FQGNSA. CDR3 length equals 12 residues. CDR3 sequence reads: CASSPVAYEQHF. The CDR3 DNA follows: TGTGCCAGCAGCCCCGTAGCGTACGAGCAGCACTTC.

Notes on this clonotype: Since a much larger clone is just one base distant, this may be a read error. The rearrangement uses TRBV20-1 and TRBJ2-7; 8 bases map to TRBD2. J lost 4 bases, V lost 4 bases, and 9 bases had no gene match. Per germline, CDR1 DFQATT and CDR2 SNEGSKA (reference sequence). The CDR3 consists of 14 residues. CDR3 protein: CSAKAETSAYEQYF. The CDR3 DNA reads TGCAGTGCTAAAGCGGAGACTAGCGCGTACGAGCAGTACTTC.

This chain links TRBV19 with TRBJ2-7; D call uncertain. V dropped 3 bases and J dropped 2 bases, with 11 bases sitting between them. This CDR3 region has 14 residues. Germline CDR1 reads LNHDA; CDR2 reads SQIVND (reference sequence). The CDR3 DNA reads TGTGCCAGTAGTATGAGGCAGCGCGCCTACGAGCAGTACTTC. Protein: CASSMRQRAYEQYF.

Of note for this clonotype: No conserved phenylalanine or tryptophan ends this CDR3, so it is likely a read error. This chain connects TRBV20-1 to TRBJ1-5, with TRBD1 identical over 7 bases. Germline V lookup: CDR1 DFQATT, CDR2 SNEGSKA (reference sequence). The CDR3 sequence is 13 residues long. The CDR3 coding sequence is TGCAGTGCTTCGACAGGGATAATTCAGGCCCAGCATTCT. Translating it yields CSASTGIIQAQHS.

Details on this clonotype: A read error is possible here, since a much larger clone lies one base away. The chain has TRBV15 and TRBJ2-1; 10 nucleotides line up with TRBD2. After removal of 5 bases from V and 7 bases from J, the junction contained 11 bases not matched to a gene. This CDR3 contains 16 residues. Germline V lookup: CDR1 LNHNV, CDR2 YYDKDF (reference sequence). CDR3 region: CATSPRSGGAVNEQFF. The CDR3 coding sequence is TGTGCCACCAGCCCCCGCAGCGGGGGGGCCGTTAATGAGCAGTTCTTC.

This clonotype occurred many times. The V and J genes are TRBV4-1 and TRBJ2-1; 7 nucleotides align to TRBD2. Germline CDR1 is MGHRA and CDR2 is YSYEKL. V lost 5 bases to trimming and J lost 6 bases; unmatched junction nucleotides: 10. The CDR3 is made up of 15 amino acids. As DNA, the CDR3 is TGCGCCAGCAGCGAAGGGGCGGGAGAGGTCAATGAGCAGTTCTTC. It encodes CASSEGAGEVNEQFF.

As concerns this clonotype: A much bigger clone sits one base away, suggesting this may be a read error. The rearrangement links TRBV24-1 to TRBJ2-3; D remains ambiguous. The CDR3 has 15 residues. V was pared by 1 base and J by 0 bases, with 7 bases between. CDR1 KGHDR and CDR2 SFDVKD come from the germline V gene. The CDR3 loop reads CATSDLRKSTDTQYF. CDR3 bases: TGTGCCACCAGTGATTTAAGAAAAAGCACAGATACGCAGTATTTT.

With regard to this clonotype: A clone one base away is much larger, so this may be a read error. This chain uses TRBV2 with TRBJ1-2; D is uncertain. The V and J ends lost 3 bases and 5 bases respectively, with 13 bases between them. Germline CDR1 and CDR2: SNHLY and FYNNEI. This CDR3 is 14 amino acids long. The CDR3 DNA reads TGTGCCAGCAGTGAGTTGGGCGGTAAATATGGCTACACCTTC. Its protein product is CASSELGGKYGYTF.

This clonotype was detected ten times or more. The V call is TRBV20-1, the J call TRBJ1-4; possible D gene TRBD1, 5 bases. Between the trimmed V and J ends, which lost 5 bases and 8 bases, there was a span of 15 bases. From germline, CDR1 is DFQATT and CDR2 SNEGSKA (reference sequence). CDR3 length equals 13 residues. The CDR3: CSAPTGVEEKLFF. CDR3 nucleotide sequence: TGCAGTGCTCCCACGGGGGTCGAGGAAAAACTGTTTTTT.

This clonotype has a count of ten or more. The genes are TRBV7-8 and TRBJ1-2, with D uncertain. The germline V gene encodes CDR1 SGHVS and CDR2 FQNEAQ. The CDR3 covers 13 residues. V was pared by 1 base and J by 7 bases, with 10 bases between. In DNA, the CDR3 is TGTGCCAGCAGCTTAGGCCTTGGATCTGGCTACACCTTC. Amino acids: CASSLGLGSGYTF.

This clonotype was observed a few times. One end of the junction is discordant with germline, which a read error may explain. The rearrangement joins TRBV10-3 to TRBJ1-1; no clear D. The CDR3 consists of 14 residues. Germline assignment: CDR1 ENHRY and CDR2 SYGVKD. The CDR3 bases are TGTGCCATCAGTGAGTTAGGGAGCGACACTGAAGCTTTGTTT. Translation gives CAISELGSDTEALF.

In this sample, this clonotype turned up many times. The gene calls are TRBV28 and TRBJ1-1; D is unresolved. The CDR3 has 14 amino acids. Trimming took 4 bases from V and 1 from J, leaving 10 bases between them. Per the germline V gene, CDR1 is MDHEN and CDR2 is SYDVKM. The CDR3 DNA reads TGTGCCAGCAGTTCCGGGAGAGAGAACACTGAAGCTTTCTTT. Its protein product is CASSSGRENTEAFF.

For this clonotype: A much larger clone lies one base from this, so it may be a read error. V gene TRBV6-5 combines with J gene TRBJ2-2; D may correspond to TRBD1 or TRBD2 (5 bases each). Looked up from germline, CDR1 is MNHEY and CDR2 is SVGAGI. This CDR3 has 14 residues. V was cut by 8 bases and J by 2 bases, with 12 bases left in between. The CDR3 DNA sequence: TGTGCCAGCCCGGGGACGGTTAACACCGGGGAGCTGTTTTTT. Its translation is CASPGTVNTGELFF.

Of note for this clonotype: A read error may produce the germline difference seen at one junction end. The chain uses TRBV6-2 or TRBV6-3 and TRBJ2-1; TRBD1 is a possible D gene (6 bases). The length of the CDR3 is 11 residues. Looked up from germline, CDR1 is MNHEY and CDR2 is SVGEGT. The CDR3 DNA sequence: TGTGCCAGCAGGGACAGAAGTGAGAAGTTCTTC. Encoded protein: CASRDRSEKFF.

This clonotype has only a few counts. Being one base from a much bigger clone, this may be a read error. The chain joins TRBV6-1 to TRBJ1-5; TRBD1 might be the D (6 bases). Germline values: CDR1 MNHNS, CDR2 SASEGT. CDR3 length: 14 amino acids. Trimming pared 5 bases from V and 6 bases from J, leaving 14 bases between. In DNA form, the CDR3 reads TGTGCCAGCAGTCTGGAAAGGGGGGCTCAGCCCCAGCATTTT. It translates to CASSLERGAQPQHF.

The chain recombines TRBV29-1 with TRBJ2-7; possible D gene TRBD1, 6 bases. The CDR3 length is 13 residues. V was clipped by 6 bases and J by 3 bases, with 15 bases between them. Per germline, CDR1 SQVTM and CDR2 ANQGSEA. CDR3 sequence: CSVGDGTIYEQYF. In nucleotides, the CDR3 is TGCAGCGTGGGAGACGGGACAATCTACGAGCAGTACTTC.

This clonotype occurred many times. This chain joins TRBV24-1 and TRBJ2-1; possible D gene TRBD1, 6 bases. Germline-derived CDR1 and CDR2 are KGHDR and SFDVKD. Trimming removed 4 bases from V and 4 bases from J, with 10 bases in between. The length of the CDR3 is 14 residues. CDR3: CATSDRTVYNEQFF. The CDR3 DNA reads as TGTGCCACCAGTGACCGGACAGTTTACAATGAGCAGTTCTTC.

A note on this clonotype: Germline and junction disagree at one end, which may indicate a read error. V and J are TRBV7-2 and TRBJ2-7; 7 bases line up with TRBD2. The CDR3 totals 13 residues. Germline V gives CDR1 SGHTA, CDR2 FQGNSA. The CDR3 sequence is CASSFGRTYQQYF. The CDR3 bases are TGTGCCAGCAGTTTCGGGAGGACCTACCAGCAGTACTTC.

This clonotype was seen ten or more times. The CDR3 coding sequence is TGTGCCAGCAGTCCAGGAGCTGGTAACACCGGGGAGCTGTTTTTT. Protein: CASSPGAGNTGELFF. The J gene is TRBJ2-2, the V gene TRBV6-1, with D unclear. V lost 5 bases to trimming and J lost 2 bases, with 12 bases between them. Germline CDR1 reads MNHNS; CDR2 reads SASEGT. CDR3 length: 15 residues.

This clonotype was detected many times. At one boundary the junction diverges from the germline segment, which might be a read error. The CDR3 nucleotides are TGCAGTGCCAGAGGGACAGCACGGGGCTACACCTTC. Its translation is CSARGTARGYTF. The chain is built from TRBV20-1 and TRBJ1-2, with TRBD1 matching over 7 bases. The CDR3 is 12 amino acids. Germline CDR1 reads DFQATT; CDR2 reads SNEGSKA (reference sequence).

There are a few counts of this clonotype. The V and J genes are TRBV9 and TRBJ2-7; D possibly corresponds to TRBD1 (6 bases). Germline assignment: CDR1 SGDLS and CDR2 YYNGEE. V was pared by 0 bases and J by 3 bases, with 7 bases between. CDR3 length equals 13 residues. The CDR3 nucleotides are TGTGCCAGCAGCGTAGCGACAGGCTACGAGCAGTACTTC. Its protein is CASSVATGYEQYF.

This clonotype was observed at least ten times. V usage is TRBV11-1 and J usage is TRBJ2-5; D is undetermined. Germline V gene lookup returns CDR1 SGHAT and CDR2 FQDESV (reference sequence). The CDR3 extends over 13 amino acids. Trimming left V 5 bases short and J 5 bases short, with 12 bases between. CDR3 sequence (DNA): TGTGCCAGCAGCATCTCTACTTTGGAGACCCAGTACTTC. Its translation: CASSISTLETQYF.